This TCR beta chain was retrieved from a study of CD8 T cells in Susac syndrome. When the RNA was reverse transcribed, random hexamers were used with an input of about 0.5 to 1 ug. TCRdb processed the immunoSEQ multiplex PCR reads anew with MiXCR; each CDR3 protein has one entry. The table records roughly 250,000 distinct CDR3 sequences, about 96% of them present only once. The junction had 8 bases not matched to a gene; V was cut back by 6 bases and J by 4 bases. Germline V gene sequence: CDR1 SQVTM, CDR2 ANQGSEA. The CDR3 length is 14 residues. Source material: CD4+ T cells from PBMCs. The chain couples TRBV29-1 to TRBJ2-7, with 11 bases that match TRBD1. The TCR sequence derives from a human donor with Susac syndrome. CDR3 coding DNA: TGCAGCGTCTCGGGACAGGGGGAGAAGTACGAGCAGTACTTC. Amino acid sequence: CSVSGQGEKYEQYF.